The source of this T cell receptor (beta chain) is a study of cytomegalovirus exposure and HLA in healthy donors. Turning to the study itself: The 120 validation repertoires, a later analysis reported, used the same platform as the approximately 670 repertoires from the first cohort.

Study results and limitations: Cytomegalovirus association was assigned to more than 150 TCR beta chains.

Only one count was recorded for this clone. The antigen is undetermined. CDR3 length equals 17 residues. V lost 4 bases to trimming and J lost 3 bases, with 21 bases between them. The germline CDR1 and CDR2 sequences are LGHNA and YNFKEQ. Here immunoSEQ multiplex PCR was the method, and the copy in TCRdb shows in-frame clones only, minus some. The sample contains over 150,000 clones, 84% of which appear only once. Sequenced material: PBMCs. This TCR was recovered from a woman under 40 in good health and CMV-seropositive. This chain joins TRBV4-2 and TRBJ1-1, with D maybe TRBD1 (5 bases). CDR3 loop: CASSLGHGITVYTEAFF. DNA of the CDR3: TGTGCCAGCAGCCTAGGACATGGGATAACGGTTTACACTGAAGCTTTCTTT.